A selection of T cell receptor beta chains follows, all from one sample in a study of beta chain features in type 1 diabetes. Sequenced by immunoSEQ multiplex PCR; TCRdb stores in-frame clones only, minus some. The data contain about 230,000 clones, roughly 9.6% of them singletons. The sequenced sample consisted of naive CD4+ T cells from blood. These receptors all come from a woman in her late teens or twenties in good health. Each CDR3 is given with its conserved first and last residue. A D gene is named only where the DNA matches it firmly. For some rows the clone size is stated as once, few or many, or as a class when expanded; others skip it.

>TRBV30|-|TRBJ1-1|-
TGTGCCTGGACAGGGGTGAACACTGAAGCTTTCTTT
CAWTGVNTEAFF
>TRBV2|-|TRBJ2-3|-
TGTGCCAGCAGTGAATCGCACAGGCACGATACGCAGTATTTT
CASSESHRHDTQYF
>TRBV30|few|TRBJ2-7|-
TGTGCCTGGACCAGCGGTACCTACGAGCAGTACTTC
CAWTSGTYEQYF
>TRBV5-1|few|TRBJ2-7|TRBD1
TGCGCCAGCAGCCAGGGGGACAGACGTCGAGAGCAGTACTTC
CASSQGDRRREQYF
>TRBV4-1|once|TRBJ2-4|TRBD2
TGCGCCAGCAGCCCCTTGGGAGGGAGGGCATCCAAAACCATTCAGTACTTC
CASSPLGGRASKTIQYF
>TRBV5-1|-|TRBJ2-1|-
TGCGCCAGCAGCTTACGGGAAAGCTCCTACAATGAGCAGTTCTTC
CASSLRESSYNEQFF
>TRBV6-5|few|TRBJ1-2|-
TGTGCCAGCAGTTACTCCGGCAGGGACTATGGCTACACCTTC
CASSYSGRDYGYTF
>TRBV10-3|few|TRBJ2-2|TRBD2
TGTGCCATCAGCCAGCCGGGACTAGCGAACACCGGGGAGCTGTTTTTT
CAISQPGLANTGELFF
>TRBV30|few|TRBJ1-2|-
TGTGCCTGGAGTGGGGCCTCGCTGGGGGGAGGCTACACCTTC
CAWSGASLGGGYTF
>TRBV11-2|-|TRBJ2-2|-
TGTGCCAGCAGCCCCAGGGCAACTCTTAACACCGGGGAGCTGTTTTTT
CASSPRATLNTGELFF
>TRBV2|-|TRBJ2-6|-
TGTGCCAGCAGTCGGGACTTTGGGGCCAACGTCCTGACTTTC
CASSRDFGANVLTF
>TRBV30|few|TRBJ2-7|-
TGTGCCTGGAGTGGAGCGTCGGGTCCCCGCTCCTACGAGCAGTACTTC
CAWSGASGPRSYEQYF
>TRBV6-1|once|TRBJ2-7|-
TGTGCCAGCCTGCGGCGGACAGAAGAGCAGTACTTC
CASLRRTEEQYF
>TRBV18|few|TRBJ1-5|TRBD1
TGTGCCAGCTCACCGACAGGGGATCAGCAGCCCCAGCATTTT
CASSPTGDQQPQHF
>TRBV12-5|many|TRBJ2-7|-
TGTGCTAGTGGTATCAGGGCGTTCGCCGAGCAGTACTTC
CASGIRAFAEQYF